These 12 T cell receptor beta chains came from one sample sequenced in a study of shared clonotypes between healthy human individuals (dated by TCRdb to the early 2020s). The protocol used for the library was the immunoSEQ multiplex PCR assay. TCRdb took over this immuneACCESS table, retaining in-frame rearrangements with V and J assigned. Such tables are incomplete; in checked studies, under half of the missing clones stem from an unresolved V gene, and the remainder is unexplained. This sample comprises approximately 1.5 million clones, about 98.5% of them detected only once. Roughly 0.35% of the sample is in the top ten clones. Sequences were obtained from naive CD4+ T cells sorted from blood. Read against the paper, the sample's cell subset or site label means: CD45RA+ positively selected. These receptors came from a man aged 25 to 40 in good health.

The genes are TRBV10-2 and TRBJ1-5, with a tentative D call TRBD1 (5 bases). The CDR3 covers 15 residues. Germline CDR1 reads WSHSY; CDR2 reads SAAADI. The V end was cut by 0 bases, the J end by 6 bases, with 12 bases between. The CDR3, as DNA: TGCGCCAGCAGTGAGTCGATGGGGAGGGGTCAGCCCCAGCATTTT. The encoded protein is CASSESMGRGQPQHF.

The V gene is TRBV7-2, the J gene TRBJ2-1; TRBD2 is a possible D gene (6 bases). From germline, CDR1 is SGHTA and CDR2 FQGNSA. V shed 5 bases and J shed 3 bases, with 20 bases lying between them. The length of the CDR3 is 17 residues. In DNA, the CDR3 is TGTGCCAGCAGCCCAACGACGCGGGGCGGGTTCTACAATGAGCAGTTCTTC. Its translation: CASSPTTRGGFYNEQFF.

This chain connects TRBV6-5 to TRBJ1-1; no reliable D call. Trimming removed 8 bases at V and 4 bases at J, with 14 bases between. This CDR3 has 13 amino acids. Looked up from germline, CDR1 is MNHEY and CDR2 is SVGAGI. The CDR3 DNA is TGTGCCAGCGGCGCAGGAGGTCGCACTGAAGCTTTCTTT. Translating it yields CASGAGGRTEAFF.

The chain is built from TRBV12-2 and TRBJ2-1; the D call in the table, TRBD2, was not verified against the DNA. TRBV12-2 is classified as a pseudogene. The CDR3 is made up of 17 amino acids. The DNA for the CDR3 is TGTGCAAGTCGCTTACGTTGGAACGGGAGAGGTCACAATGAGCAGTTCTTC. This gives the protein CASRLRWNGRGHNEQFF.

This clone came up once. The chain combines TRBV29-1 with TRBJ2-7, with TRBD2 matching 7 bases. The germline gives CDR1 SQVTM, CDR2 ANQGSEA. This CDR3 region has 11 residues. V lost 7 bases, J lost 5 bases, and 5 bases stayed unmatched. The chain's CDR3 is CSASGLDEQYF. The CDR3 coding sequence is TGCAGCGCATCTGGACTAGACGAGCAGTACTTC.

This chain joins TRBV7-9 and TRBJ2-7; 10 bases line up with TRBD2. The V gene end was trimmed by 4 bases and the J gene end by 6 bases; junction bases not matched to a gene: 6. Germline values: CDR1 SEHNR, CDR2 FQNEAQ (reference sequence). There are 14 residues in the CDR3. CDR3 protein: CASSSSGLAVEQYF. The DNA for the CDR3 is TGTGCCAGCAGCTCATCAGGACTAGCGGTCGAGCAGTACTTC.

V usage is TRBV5-1 and J usage is TRBJ2-5, with a weak D call TRBD1 (6 bases). The germline V gene encodes CDR1 SGHRS and CDR2 YFSETQ. Between the trimmed V and J ends, which lost 0 bases and 2 bases, there was a span of 17 bases. This CDR3 contains 17 residues. CDR3: CASSLGTGRGGQETQYF. The CDR3, as DNA: TGCGCCAGCAGCTTGGGTACGGGGCGAGGGGGACAAGAGACCCAGTACTTC. Full variable domain (missing parts from reference TRBV5-1 and TRBJ2-5): KAGVTQTPRYLIKTRGQQVTLSCSPISGHRSVSWYQQTPGQGLQFLFEYFSETQRNKGNFPGRFSGRQFSNSRSEMNVSTLELGDSALYLCASSLGTGRGGQETQYFGPGTRLLVL.

On this clone: Other DNA sequences in this sample translate to the same CDR3. The chain employs TRBV5-4 and TRBJ2-3; no reliable D call. The CDR3 runs 14 residues. Germline V gene sequence: CDR1 SGHNT, CDR2 YYREEE (reference sequence). Trimming removed 0 bases at V and 2 bases at J, with 7 bases between. The chain's CDR3 is CASSLGTATDTQYF. CDR3 bases: TGTGCCAGCAGCTTGGGGACGGCCACAGATACGCAGTATTTT.

The rearrangement joins TRBV19 to TRBJ2-7, with a tentative D call TRBD1 (6 bases). The germline V gene encodes CDR1 LNHDA and CDR2 SQIVND (reference sequence). The V gene lost 1 base and the J gene lost 1 base, with 11 bases spanning the gap. The CDR3 consists of 15 residues. The CDR3 DNA reads as TGTGCCAGTAGTATAGGCACAGGGAGATCCTACGAGCAGTACTTC. This encodes CASSIGTGRSYEQYF.

This chain connects TRBV29-1 to TRBJ1-3; D not resolved. Germline-derived CDR1 and CDR2 are SQVTM and ANQGSEA. V lost 3 bases and J lost 0, with 3 bases in between. This CDR3 region has 12 residues. The CDR3 DNA is TGCAGCGTTGAGAGCTCTGGAAACACCATATATTTT. It encodes CSVESSGNTIYF.

V and J are TRBV18 and TRBJ2-3; D is possibly TRBD1 (6 bases). The CDR3 has 14 residues. Germline CDR1 and CDR2: KGHSH and LQKENI. V lost 6 bases to trimming and J lost 4 bases, with 14 bases between them. The CDR3 region has the DNA TGTGCCAGCTCTAGCATCAGGGGTGCAGATACGCAGTATTTT. Translation gives CASSSIRGADTQYF.

The genes are TRBV2 and TRBJ2-2; D possibly corresponds to TRBD2 (6 bases). The CDR3 runs to 14 residues. Germline V gives CDR1 SNHLY, CDR2 FYNNEI. Trimming shortened V by 6 bases and J by 1 base, and 9 bases separated the two germline ends. The CDR3 loop reads CASRGGWNTGELFF. DNA for the CDR3: TGTGCCAGCAGGGGGGGATGGAACACCGGGGAGCTGTTTTTT.